A single sample gave rise to the 29 T cell receptor beta chains below, sequenced in a study of cytomegalovirus exposure and HLA in healthy donors. The study ran its PCR with 60 Vbeta and 13 Jbeta primers. Generated by immunoSEQ multiplex PCR, the TCRdb table keeps only in-frame clones and is missing some. This listing includes 100,000 to 150,000 clones. The sample comprised PBMCs. The receptors here all came from a middle-aged woman in good health and CMV-seronegative.

V gene TRBV18 combines with J gene TRBJ1-1; 7 bases agree with TRBD1. Losses at the gene ends were 5 bases for V and 3 bases for J; bases not matched to a gene: 6. The CDR3 extends over 14 amino acids. Germline V CDR1 and CDR2: KGHSH, LQKENI. The CDR3: CASSSLTGHTEAFF. The CDR3 DNA reads as TGTGCCAGCTCAAGCCTGACAGGGCACACTGAAGCTTTCTTT.

V usage is TRBV27 and J usage is TRBJ1-5; 8 positions match TRBD1. V dropped 6 bases and J dropped 6; count of bases not matched to a gene: 7. The CDR3 covers 14 residues. Germline lookup yields CDR1 MNHEY and CDR2 SMNVEV (reference sequence). CDR3 nucleotide sequence: TGTGCCAGCAGGACAGGGGTTGAAAGTCAGCCCCAGCATTTT. It translates to CASRTGVESQPQHF.

V usage is TRBV6-5 and J usage is TRBJ2-5; D gene uncertain. Germline loops: CDR1 MNHEY, CDR2 SVGAGI. The CDR3 loop spans 15 amino acids. Between the trimmed V and J ends, which lost 6 bases and 0 bases, there was a span of 14 bases. Here the CDR3 reads CASSRDSYDQETQYF. The CDR3 nucleotides read TGTGCCAGCAGCAGAGACTCGTACGACCAAGAGACCCAGTACTTC.

CDR3 nucleotide sequence: TGTGCCAGCAGCTTGTCCGGGGAGACCCAGTACTTC. Translated, it gives CASSLSGETQYF. The genes are TRBV7-3 and TRBJ2-5; D is uncertain. With 3 bases removed from V and 5 bases from J, the gap between germline ends came to 7 bases. Germline V gene sequence: CDR1 SGHTA, CDR2 FQGTGA. This CDR3 region has 12 residues.

The chain has TRBV10-3 and TRBJ2-5; 8 nucleotides line up with TRBD2. The junction had 5 bases not matched to a gene; V was cut back by 0 bases and J by 5 bases. The germline V gene has CDR1 ENHRY and CDR2 SYGVKD. The CDR3 length is 15 residues. The CDR3 DNA sequence: TGTGCCATCAGTGAGTCGACGCGGGGGGCCGAGACCCAGTACTTC. Its translation is CAISESTRGAETQYF.

This chain links TRBV27 with TRBJ1-1; 8 positions agree with TRBD1. The V gene's germline CDR1 is MNHEY and CDR2 SMNVEV (reference sequence). J lost 4 bases, V lost 6 bases, and 10 bases had no gene match. The CDR3 totals 15 residues. The CDR3 spells CASSKSQGAVTEAFF. In nucleotides, the CDR3 is TGTGCCAGCAGCAAATCCCAGGGGGCGGTCACTGAAGCTTTCTTT.

The chain joins TRBV10-2 to TRBJ2-2; perhaps TRBD1 as D (6 bases). CDR1 and CDR2 from the germline V gene are WSHSY and SAAADI. The CDR3 length is 16 residues. Trimming cost V 3 bases and J 5 bases, with 16 bases left between them. The CDR3 region is CASSDFRGGLTGELFF. As DNA, the CDR3 is TGCGCCAGCAGTGATTTCAGGGGCGGGTTGACCGGGGAGCTGTTTTTT.

The CDR3 DNA reads as TGTGCCAGCGCAAGGGGGGGCAGGGGAGAGACCCAGTACTTC. Protein: CASARGGRGETQYF. V usage is TRBV5-4 and J usage is TRBJ2-5; D perhaps matches TRBD2 (7 bases). V lost 7 bases to trimming and J lost 4 bases, with 17 bases between them. Germline loops: CDR1 SGHNT, CDR2 YYREEE (reference sequence). The CDR3 is 14 amino acids.

The chain recombines TRBV10-3 with TRBJ1-3, with 9 bases identical to TRBD1. Per the germline V gene, CDR1 is ENHRY and CDR2 is SYGVKD. Germline trimming cut 7 bases from V and 4 bases from J; bases unmatched to any gene: 11. The CDR3 runs to 16 residues. CDR3 sequence: CAINSLQGAVGNTIYF. The CDR3 nucleotides are TGTGCCATCAATTCCCTACAGGGGGCGGTAGGAAACACCATATATTTT.

The V and J genes are TRBV6-5 and TRBJ1-1; TRBD1 agrees at 10 bases. This CDR3 comprises 14 residues. J was trimmed by 4 bases and V by 6 bases; bases with no gene match: 5. Germline V gives CDR1 MNHEY, CDR2 SVGAGI. CDR3 bases: TGTGCCAGCAGACCTGGACAGGGGGGCACTGAAGCTTTCTTT. It is translated as CASRPGQGGTEAFF.

In DNA form, the CDR3 reads TGTGCCAGCAGTGACCCAGGGCCTTATGGCTACACCTTC. Its protein is CASSDPGPYGYTF. J is TRBJ1-2 and V is TRBV6-1; maybe TRBD1 (5 bases). The CDR3 runs 13 residues. Germline V lookup: CDR1 MNHNS, CDR2 SASEGT. The V gene lost 3 bases and the J gene lost 5 bases, with 10 bases spanning the gap.

The chain links TRBV6-6 to TRBJ1-1; 9 positions match TRBD1. CDR1 and CDR2 (germline): MNHNY, SVGAGI (reference sequence). This CDR3 spans 14 amino acids. V shed 6 bases and J 7 bases; nucleotides not matched to a gene: 9. In DNA form, the CDR3 reads TGTGCCAGCAGAGACCGGGACAGGGACATTGAAGCTTTCTTT. Translation gives CASRDRDRDIEAFF.

The rearrangement links TRBV9 to TRBJ2-2; D is uncertain. The CDR3 is 15 residues long. The V end was cut by 8 bases, the J end by 1 base, with 15 bases between. Germline V gene sequence: CDR1 SGDLS, CDR2 YYNGEE. CDR3 sequence reads: CASSTAAQNTGELFF. The CDR3 region has the DNA TGTGCCAGTTCAACCGCAGCGCAGAACACCGGGGAGCTGTTTTTT.

Comment on this clone: A read error may produce the germline difference seen at one junction end. The gene calls are TRBV7-7 and TRBJ2-1, with 10 bases matching TRBD1. The CDR3 runs 14 residues. Germline V gene sequence: CDR1 SSHAT, CDR2 FNYEAQ (reference sequence). As DNA, the CDR3 is TGTGCTAGCAGCGCAGGACAGGGGGACAATGAGCAGTTCTTC. The encoded protein is CASSAGQGDNEQFF.

The rearrangement uses TRBV11-2 and TRBJ2-5; no reliable D call. Trimming shortened V by 0 bases and J by 2 bases, and 10 bases separated the two germline ends. The germline CDR1 and CDR2 sequences are SGHAT and FQNNGV. This CDR3 is 15 amino acids long. The CDR3 is CASSLDWSDQETQYF. CDR3 in DNA: TGTGCCAGCAGCTTAGACTGGTCAGATCAAGAGACCCAGTACTTC. Filled out from reference TRBV11-2 and TRBJ2-5, the complete variable domain reads EAGVAQSPRYKIIEKRQSVAFWCNPISGHATLYWYQQILGQGPKLLIQFQNNGVVDDSQLPKDRFSAERLKGVDSTLKIQPAKLEDSAVYLCASSLDWSDQETQYFGPGTRLLVL.

V is TRBV27 and J is TRBJ2-3; TRBD1 is a possible D gene (5 bases). The CDR3 consists of 14 residues. Trimming took 6 bases from V and 2 from J, leaving 12 bases between them. CDR1 and CDR2 from the germline V gene are MNHEY and SMNVEV (reference sequence). The CDR3 DNA reads as TGTGCCAGCAGCCTCGACAGACCCACAGATACGCAGTATTTT. Residues: CASSLDRPTDTQYF.

Comments on this clone: Relative to the germline gene, one junction end is altered; a read error may explain this. V gene TRBV7-9 combines with J gene TRBJ2-5; 8 bases map to TRBD1. This CDR3 region has 14 residues. The germline V gene encodes CDR1 SEHNR and CDR2 FQNEAQ (reference sequence). CDR3 nucleotides: TGTGCCTGCAGGGGGCCGATAGCCCAAGAGACCCAGTACTTC. Protein sequence: CACRGPIAQETQYF.

This chain links TRBV5-1 with TRBJ1-2, with D perhaps TRBD1 (5 bases). The V end was cut by 0 bases, the J end by 0 bases, with 15 bases between. The germline gives CDR1 SGHRS, CDR2 YFSETQ. The CDR3 contains 17 residues. CDR3 nucleotides: TGCGCCAGCAGCTTGGGGTGGACCCCACAGGCTAACTATGGCTACACCTTC. Translation gives CASSLGWTPQANYGYTF.

The chain combines TRBV10-3 with TRBJ1-4; D possibly corresponds to TRBD1 (5 bases). The V end was cut by 10 bases, the J end by 7 bases, with 16 bases between. The CDR3 consists of 13 residues. Looked up from germline, CDR1 is ENHRY and CDR2 is SYGVKD. Here the CDR3 reads CATSPGTGEKLFF. CDR3 DNA sequence: TGTGCCACGTCCCCAGGTACAGGTGAAAAACTGTTTTTT.

The chain combines TRBV28 with TRBJ1-2; TRBD1 matches 7 bases. The J segment lost 8 bases and the V segment lost 1 base, leaving 1 base of the junction unmatched. Germline V lookup: CDR1 MDHEN, CDR2 SYDVKM. This CDR3 comprises 12 residues. The CDR3 is CASSLLGGGYTF. In nucleotides, the CDR3 is TGTGCCAGCAGTTTATTAGGGGGCGGCTACACCTTC.

The V and J genes are TRBV9 and TRBJ1-2; D is unresolved. The germline gives CDR1 SGDLS, CDR2 YYNGEE. Trimming shortened V by 0 bases and J by 4 bases, and 13 bases separated the two germline ends. This CDR3 spans 15 amino acids. DNA of the CDR3: TGTGCCAGCAGCGTAGGTGCACAGCACCTCTATGGCTACACCTTC. Translated, it gives CASSVGAQHLYGYTF.

This sequence joins TRBV4-3 and TRBJ1-1, with D tentatively TRBD1 (6 bases). The CDR3 extends over 13 amino acids. Germline V gives CDR1 LGHNA, CDR2 YSLEER. The V end lost 5 bases, the J end lost 2 bases, and 9 bases lay between the germline ends. The CDR3 here is CASSKDRNTEAFF. As DNA, the CDR3 is TGCGCCAGCAGCAAGGACAGAAACACTGAAGCTTTCTTT.

The rearrangement uses TRBV9 and TRBJ1-6, with D unclear. Germline-derived CDR1 and CDR2 are SGDLS and YYNGEE. This CDR3 is built from 16 residues. V lost 0 bases, J lost 8 bases, and 15 bases lay in between. The CDR3, as DNA: TGTGCCAGCAGCGTAGGTAGCCTCGAATGGGATTCACCCCTCCACTTT. It codes for CASSVGSLEWDSPLHF.

As to this clone: This specimen includes other DNA sequences encoding the same CDR3. The chain recombines TRBV2 with TRBJ1-5; 9 bases are shared with TRBD1. CDR3 size: 14 residues. V lost 5 bases and J lost 4; bases outside the gene matches: 3. The germline gives CDR1 SNHLY, CDR2 FYNNEI. The chain's CDR3 is CASSSDRGNQPQHF. The CDR3 DNA follows: TGTGCCAGCAGTTCGGACAGGGGTAATCAGCCCCAGCATTTT.

J is TRBJ1-2 and V is TRBV28, with a weak D call TRBD1 (5 bases). The ends were cut back, 6 bases at V and 7 bases at J, with 21 bases in the middle. CDR3 length: 15 amino acids. Germline V CDR1 and CDR2: MDHEN, SYDVKM. The CDR3 here is CASRGTGTDRSGYTF. The CDR3 DNA reads as TGTGCCAGCAGGGGTACCGGGACTGATCGCAGTGGCTACACCTTC.

The gene calls are TRBV29-1 and TRBJ1-2, with 9 bases matching TRBD1. CDR3 length: 13 amino acids. The trim removed 6 bases at V and 2 bases at J, leaving 4 bases unmatched. CDR1 and CDR2 from the germline V gene are SQVTM and ANQGSEA. The DNA of the CDR3 is TGCAGCGTGGCACAGGGGGCAAACTATGGCTACACCTTC. Translated: CSVAQGANYGYTF.

This chain links TRBV10-3 with TRBJ2-5; 10 bases align to TRBD2. The CDR3 sequence is 16 residues long. Germline lookup yields CDR1 ENHRY and CDR2 SYGVKD. Trimming took 3 bases from V and 0 from J; bases not matched to a gene: 4. CDR3 region: CAISDRTSGYQETQYF. CDR3 coding DNA: TGTGCCATCAGTGACCGGACTAGCGGCTACCAAGAGACCCAGTACTTC.

As to this clone: A junction boundary mismatches the germline segment, possibly from a read error. V usage is TRBV25-1 and J usage is TRBJ1-1; 9 positions match TRBD1. Looked up from germline, CDR1 is MGHDK and CDR2 is SYGVNS. The CDR3 sequence is 14 residues long. In nucleotides, the CDR3 is TGTGCCAGCGGAACCGGGACAGGGAACATTGAAGCTTTCTTT. Residues: CASGTGTGNIEAFF. Supplemented by reference TRBV25-1 and TRBJ1-1, the full variable domain reads EADIYQTPRYLVIGTGKKITLECSQTMGHDKMYWYQQDPGMELHLIHYSYGVNSTEKGDLSSESTVSRIRTEHFPLTLESARPSHTSQYLCASGTGTGNIEAFFGQGTRLTVV.

This chain uses TRBV7-3 with TRBJ2-2; 7 nucleotides line up with TRBD1. The ends lost 5 bases at V and 1 base at J; junction bases unmatched: 1. Per germline, CDR1 SGHTA and CDR2 FQGTGA. The CDR3 covers 14 residues. The CDR3 loop reads CASSRDRNTGELFF. CDR3 nucleotides: TGTGCCAGCAGCAGGGACAGGAACACCGGGGAGCTGTTTTTT.